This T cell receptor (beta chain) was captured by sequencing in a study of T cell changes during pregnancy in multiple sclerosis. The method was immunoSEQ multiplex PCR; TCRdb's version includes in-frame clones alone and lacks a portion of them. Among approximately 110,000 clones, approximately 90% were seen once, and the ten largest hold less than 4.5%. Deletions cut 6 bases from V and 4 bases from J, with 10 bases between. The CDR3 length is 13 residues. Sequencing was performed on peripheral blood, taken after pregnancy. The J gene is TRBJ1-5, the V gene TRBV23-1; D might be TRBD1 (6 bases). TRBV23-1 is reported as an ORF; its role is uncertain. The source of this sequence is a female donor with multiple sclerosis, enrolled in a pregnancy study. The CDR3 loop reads CASSPGVNQPQHF. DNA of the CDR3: TGCGCCAGCAGCCCAGGGGTAAATCAGCCCCAGCATTTT.